Listed here are 32 T cell receptor beta chains from one sample, sequenced in a study of response to subunit inactivated influenza vaccine. TCRdb re-called the RT-PCR reads with MiXCR, one entry per CDR3 protein. In the table there are 500,000 to 700,000 distinct CDR3 sequences, approximately 20% of which are singletons. These same data were also listed under a study on T cells expressing NK-cell markers. This second study notes: The TCR beta cDNA came from 5'RACE template switching with UMIs.

Material: CD4+ T cells sorted from PBMCs, obtained approximately 13 days after vaccination. The receptors here all came from a man in his fifties or sixties who received an inactivated influenza vaccine.

J is TRBJ1-4 and V is TRBV12-3 or TRBV12-4; D is ambiguous. Trimming cost V 5 bases and J 5 bases, with 9 bases left between them. This CDR3 has 13 residues. The CDR3 nucleotides read TGTGCCAGCAGTCCCCAAATCAATGAAAAACTGTTTTTT. It yields the protein CASSPQINEKLFF.

This chain links TRBV3-1 with TRBJ2-1, with 8 positions matching TRBD2. CDR3 length equals 16 residues. Germline V gene data show CDR1 as LGHDT and CDR2 as YNNKEL (reference sequence). J was trimmed by 7 bases and V by 6 bases; bases with no gene match: 14. In DNA, the CDR3 is TGTGCCAGCAGTACTAGAGGGCGACTAGCGTCGAATGAGCAGTTCTTC. It yields the protein CASSTRGRLASNEQFF.

This clonotype was detected a few times. V and J are TRBV20-1 and TRBJ2-3; 10 nucleotides match TRBD2. Germline V gene lookup returns CDR1 DFQATT and CDR2 SNEGSKA (reference sequence). This CDR3 is 15 amino acids long. Trimming took 5 bases from V and 2 from J; bases not matched to a gene: 7. CDR3 sequence (DNA): TGCAGTGCTGCCGCCCTAGCGGGGGACACAGATACGCAGTATTTT. Its protein is CSAAALAGDTDTQYF.

Concerning this clonotype: A read error may account for a junction end that differs from germline. The rearrangement links TRBV23-1 to TRBJ1-4, with a possible D match to TRBD1 (5 bases). TRBV23-1 is reported as an ORF; its role is uncertain. This CDR3 contains 15 residues. CDR3 protein: CASSPSTATNEKLFF. Written as DNA, the CDR3 is TGTGCCAGCAGCCCCTCGACAGCAACTAATGAAAAACTGTTTTTT.

The chain employs TRBV6-5 and TRBJ2-3; D remains ambiguous. CDR1 is MNHEY and CDR2 is SVGAGI in the germline V gene. This CDR3 comprises 14 residues. V lost 2 bases and J 2 bases, leaving 8 bases between the germline ends. The CDR3 DNA reads TGTGCCAGCAGTTACGCCTGGACCACAGATACGCAGTATTTT. Its translation is CASSYAWTTDTQYF.

CDR3 sequence (DNA): TGTGCCAGCAGTTACCCCGTGTCTAGCGGGAGCTCCTACGAGCAGTACTTC. Translated: CASSYPVSSGSSYEQYF. The J gene is TRBJ2-7, the V gene TRBV6-5, with TRBD2 matching over 10 bases. The CDR3 spans 17 residues. The V and J ends lost 2 bases and 0 bases, in that order; junction bases with no gene match: 7. Germline V gene lookup returns CDR1 MNHEY and CDR2 SVGAGI.

The rearrangement links TRBV7-2 to TRBJ2-7, with 7 nucleotides matching TRBD1. V lost 4 bases, J lost 0 bases, and 6 bases stayed unmatched. The germline V gene has CDR1 SGHTA and CDR2 FQGNSA. This CDR3 spans 15 amino acids. In nucleotides, the CDR3 is TGTGCCAGCAGCTGGGGGACAGACTACTCCTACGAGCAGTACTTC. As protein: CASSWGTDYSYEQYF.

This rearrangement joins TRBV28 to TRBJ2-7; a weak D match, TRBD1 (5 bases). V was trimmed by 6 bases and J by 4 bases, leaving 10 bases between them. The germline V gene encodes CDR1 MDHEN and CDR2 SYDVKM. The CDR3 consists of 12 residues. The CDR3 here is CASRRQNYEQYF. CDR3 DNA sequence: TGTGCCAGCAGAAGACAGAATTACGAGCAGTACTTC.

The chain employs TRBV7-8 and TRBJ2-3; 8 bases are a match to TRBD1. Germline lookup yields CDR1 SGHVS and CDR2 FQNEAQ. The junction had 16 bases not matched to a gene; V was cut back by 7 bases and J by 4 bases. The CDR3 is 17 residues long. CDR3 protein: CASNKPGQAFGADTQYF. In DNA, the CDR3 is TGTGCCAGCAACAAACCGGGACAGGCCTTTGGCGCAGATACGCAGTATTTT.

The rearrangement joins TRBV6-5 to TRBJ2-3, with TRBD2 identical over 9 bases. Germline CDR1 MNHEY, CDR2 SVGAGI. V gave up 4 bases and J gave up 2 bases; unmatched junction bases: 4. CDR3 length: 15 amino acids. The CDR3 nucleotides read TGTGCCAGCAGTTTTAGCGGGGGCCCCACAGATACGCAGTATTTT. Translated: CASSFSGGPTDTQYF.

The V and J genes are TRBV7-2 and TRBJ2-1; D is ambiguous. V was cut by 5 bases and J by 2 bases, with 13 bases left in between. Germline loops: CDR1 SGHTA, CDR2 FQGNSA. CDR3 length: 15 residues. The CDR3 sequence: CASSPPRLTYNEQFF. CDR3 nucleotides: TGTGCCAGCAGCCCCCCCCGTCTAACCTACAATGAGCAGTTCTTC.

This clonotype has only a few counts. A read error is likely, as this CDR3 ends without the conserved phenylalanine or tryptophan. The limits of the CDR3 on the DNA are not certain, so only TCRdb's listed CDR3 is given. CDR3: CASSSGQASVFI. The rearrangement links TRBV12-3 or TRBV12-4 to TRBJ1-3; the listed D gene, TRBD1, was not tested against the DNA. The CDR3 is 12 residues long, ends included.

The chain is built from TRBV10-2 and TRBJ2-1, with unresolved D. The CDR3 runs to 12 residues. Trimming shortened V by 8 bases and J by 7 bases, and 12 bases separated the two germline ends. CDR1 is WSHSY, CDR2 SAAADI, per germline. DNA for the CDR3: TGCGCCAGCGGAAATTCAGAGAATGAGCAGTTCTTC. It encodes CASGNSENEQFF.

Here the CDR3 reads CASSPRTGASPNYGYTF. CDR3 coding DNA: TGTGCCAGCAGCCCTCGGACAGGGGCCTCCCCAAACTATGGCTACACCTTC. The chain employs TRBV9 and TRBJ1-2; 9 nucleotides agree with TRBD1. The CDR3 is 17 residues long. J was trimmed by 2 bases and V by 4 bases; bases with no gene match: 12. Looked up from germline, CDR1 is SGDLS and CDR2 is YYNGEE.

In this sample, this clonotype turned up many times. This sequence joins TRBV5-1 and TRBJ1-3; D is ambiguous. Germline-derived CDR1 and CDR2 are SGHRS and YFSETQ. This CDR3 is 13 amino acids long. V gave up 0 bases and J gave up 4 bases, with 5 bases separating them. This CDR3 is CASSLAGGNTIYF. The CDR3 DNA sequence: TGCGCCAGCAGCTTGGCCGGCGGAAACACCATATATTTT.

The genes are TRBV4-2 and TRBJ2-7; weak D call: TRBD2 (6 bases). Germline CDR1 reads LGHNA; CDR2 reads YNFKEQ. Trimming cost V 0 bases and J 7 bases, with 16 bases left between them. The CDR3 is 15 residues long. The CDR3 bases are TGTGCCAGCAGCCAAGATCCGGGAAGCCGGGGGGAGCAGTACTTC. Translating it yields CASSQDPGSRGEQYF.

This clonotype was seen many times. CDR3 coding DNA: TGCGCCAGCAGAGGACAGGGTATGTCCGGGGAGCTGTTTTTT. Translating it yields CASRGQGMSGELFF. This sequence joins TRBV5-1 and TRBJ2-2; 8 bases line up with TRBD1. V gave up 5 bases and J gave up 6 bases; unmatched junction bases: 6. The CDR3 is 14 amino acids. Germline-derived CDR1 and CDR2 are SGHRS and YFSETQ.

The chain employs TRBV18 and TRBJ1-4, with a possible D match to TRBD1 (6 bases). CDR3 length: 15 residues. Trimming took off 4 bases at V and 10 bases at J, with 19 bases between the two ends. Germline V gene data show CDR1 as KGHSH and CDR2 as LQKENI. The CDR3 spells CASSLNQGPDGKLFF. CDR3 sequence (DNA): TGTGCCAGCTCACTTAATCAGGGGCCCGACGGAAAACTGTTTTTT. The whole variable domain, filled in from reference TRBV18 and TRBJ1-4, reads NAGVMQNPRHLVRRRGQEARLRCSPMKGHSHVYWYRQLPEEGLKFMVYLQKENIIDESGMPKERFSAEFPKEGPSILRIQQVVRGDSAAYFCASSLNQGPDGKLFFGSGTQLSVL.

The chain joins TRBV24-1 to TRBJ1-1; D is unresolved. The V gene lost 5 bases and the J gene lost 5 bases, with 11 bases spanning the gap. The CDR3 runs to 13 residues. Germline CDR1 KGHDR, CDR2 SFDVKD. The CDR3, as DNA: TGTGCCACCAGTGCGGCGGGAGGGACTGAAGCTTTCTTT. As protein: CATSAAGGTEAFF.

This clonotype has only a few counts. The chain uses TRBV5-1 and TRBJ2-2; D gene uncertain. This CDR3 is built from 15 residues. The germline gives CDR1 SGHRS, CDR2 YFSETQ. V was shortened by 1 base and J by 3 bases, with 10 bases between the two germline ends. Written as DNA, the CDR3 is TGCGCCAGCAGCTTGCAGACCTCGCACACCGGGGAGCTGTTTTTT. Protein product: CASSLQTSHTGELFF.

This clonotype was counted a few times. CDR3 sequence (DNA): TGTGCCAGCAGAGTAAATAAAGGGAACGGGGCAGATACGCAGTATTTT. Amino acids: CASRVNKGNGADTQYF. The gene calls are TRBV21-1 and TRBJ2-3. TRBV21-1 is a known pseudogene. The CDR3 runs 16 residues.

The gene calls are TRBV6-1 and TRBJ1-2; TRBD1 matches at 8 bases. The CDR3 totals 14 residues. CDR1 MNHNS and CDR2 SASEGT come from the germline V gene. V shed 2 bases and J 4 bases; nucleotides not matched to a gene: 3. CDR3 region: CASSERTGLYGYTF. CDR3 DNA: TGTGCCAGCAGTGAAAGGACAGGGCTCTATGGCTACACCTTC.

This clonotype was counted ten times or more. V gene TRBV12-3 or TRBV12-4 combines with J gene TRBJ1-6; TRBD1 aligns across 8 bases. The CDR3 length is 15 residues. With 6 bases clipped from V and 3 bases from J, the junction kept 4 bases outside the gene matches. For the CDR3, the DNA is TGTGCCAGCAGCTTCGACAGGGGCTATAATTCACCCCTCCACTTT. Protein product: CASSFDRGYNSPLHF.

This clonotype has just a few counts. The chain has TRBV19 and TRBJ2-7; D is uncertain. V gave up 1 base and J gave up 1 base, with 8 bases separating them. CDR1 is LNHDA and CDR2 is SQIVND in the germline V gene (reference sequence). The CDR3 sequence is 14 residues long. DNA for the CDR3: TGTGCCAGTAGTATAGGCAGAGGATCCTACGAGCAGTACTTC. Protein sequence: CASSIGRGSYEQYF.

The chain is built from TRBV6-5 and TRBJ1-1, with D uncertain. Germline CDR1 reads MNHEY; CDR2 reads SVGAGI. V lost 4 bases and J 1 base, leaving 16 bases between the germline ends. This CDR3 comprises 16 residues. The CDR3 bases are TGTGCCAGCAGTTGGGATTTTAGGGTGGAGAACACTGAAGCTTTCTTT. It codes for CASSWDFRVENTEAFF.

V is TRBV5-1 and J is TRBJ2-2; D not resolved. With 6 bases removed from V and 7 bases from J, the gap between germline ends came to 16 bases. The germline gives CDR1 SGHRS, CDR2 YFSETQ. This CDR3 comprises 14 residues. DNA for the CDR3: TGCGCCAGCAAGTTGTCGTACGCGTTCGGGGAGCTGTTTTTT. As protein: CASKLSYAFGELFF.

The sample holds a few counts of this clonotype. The V call is TRBV30, the J call TRBJ2-4; D remains unclear. This CDR3 is built from 14 residues. Germline lookup yields CDR1 GTSNPN and CDR2 SVGIG (reference sequence). Trimming took 1 base from V and 6 from J, leaving 13 bases between them. CDR3 loop: CAWSAANLGNIQYF. The CDR3 region has the DNA TGTGCCTGGAGTGCGGCAAATTTGGGAAACATTCAGTACTTC. Supplemented by reference TRBV30 and TRBJ2-4, the full variable domain reads SQTIHQWPATLVQPVGSPLSLECTVEGTSNPNLYWYRQAAGRGLQLLFYSVGIGQISSEVPQNLSASRPQDRQFILSSKKLLLSDSGFYLCAWSAANLGNIQYFGAGTRLSVL.

This clonotype appeared a few times. The CDR3 loop is CAISEGGEVAFF. CDR3 sequence (DNA): TGTGCCATCAGTGAGGGAGGGGAAGTAGCTTTCTTT. The gene calls are TRBV10-3 and TRBJ1-1, with D possibly being TRBD1 (5 bases). The CDR3 covers 12 residues. V lost 2 bases and J lost 10, with 11 bases in between. Germline V gives CDR1 ENHRY, CDR2 SYGVKD.

This clonotype was seen only a few times. The chain employs TRBV2 and TRBJ2-5; D is undetermined. Germline loops: CDR1 SNHLY, CDR2 FYNNEI. The CDR3 is made up of 12 amino acids. V shed 4 bases and J shed 5 bases, with 8 bases lying between them. CDR3 DNA: TGTGCCAGCAGTGGAAGTTTGGAGACCCAGTACTTC. This encodes CASSGSLETQYF.

This clonotype was counted at least ten times. V is TRBV4-3 and J is TRBJ2-5, with 7 bases matching TRBD2. Germline CDR1 reads LGHNA; CDR2 reads YSLEER. This CDR3 has 16 residues. Trimming removed 0 bases from V and 5 bases from J; junction bases left unmatched: 9. CDR3 coding DNA: TGCGCCAGCAGCCAAGAATTGACTAGCCGGTTCGAGACCCAGTACTTC. Translating gives CASSQELTSRFETQYF.

The CDR3 bases are TGTGCCAGCAGTTCAGAAGCCAAAAACATTCAGTACTTC. Translating gives CASSSEAKNIQYF. V is TRBV7-3 and J is TRBJ2-4; no clear D gene. Between the trimmed V and J ends, which lost 6 bases and 0 bases, there was a span of 6 bases. The CDR3 is 13 residues long. CDR1 and CDR2 (germline): SGHTA, FQGTGA.

The chain recombines TRBV28 with TRBJ2-1, with 8 nucleotides matching TRBD2. The CDR3 is 16 residues long. From germline, CDR1 is MDHEN and CDR2 SYDVKM. V shed 2 bases, J shed 3 bases, and the junction held 6 bases outside the gene matches. The CDR3: CASSLQGLGYYNEQFF. CDR3 nucleotide sequence: TGTGCCAGCAGTTTACAGGGACTAGGATACTACAATGAGCAGTTCTTC.